Reported below is one T cell receptor beta chain. These data come from a study of shared clonotypes between healthy human individuals. Positive CCR7 selection of CD45RO-negative cells yielded the naive CD8 cells, and terminally differentiated effector memory CD45RA+ cells were excluded. CDR3 length equals 13 residues. CDR1 MNHNS and CDR2 SASEGT come from the germline V gene. Deletions cut 4 bases from V and 5 bases from J, with 12 bases between. Data came from immunoSEQ multiplex PCR; TCRdb stores just in-frame clones and leaves some out. The profile covers about 600,000 clones, with nearly 98% appearing a single time and 0.3% taken by the ten largest.

The source of this sequence is a man aged 30 to 39 in good health. This chain links TRBV6-1 with TRBJ2-7, with TRBD2 as a possible D gene (5 bases). Sequencing was done on a sample of naive CD8+ T cells sorted from blood. CDR3 sequence: CASSAPGVDEQYF. The CDR3 DNA reads as TGTGCCAGCAGTGCACCCGGGGTCGACGAGCAGTACTTC.